The clone carrying this T cell receptor beta chain was seen more than once but under ten times. What it binds is not known. The V gene end was trimmed by 3 bases and the J gene end by 6 bases; junction bases not matched to a gene: 1. CDR1 SGHTA and CDR2 FQGTGA come from the germline V gene. This CDR3 comprises 13 residues. The record originates from a study of cytomegalovirus exposure and HLA in healthy donors. Findings and limits, study-wide: Sequencing depth roughly uniform across donors was assumed in presence/absence analyses. TCR beta chains numbering under 200 were designated cytomegalovirus-associated. Under in vitro conditions, three CMV-associated chains were confirmed as specific for CMV antigens. Likely technical artifact: a cluster of highly shared sequence variants.

The PCR made use of 60 Vbeta and 13 Jbeta primers. Method: immunoSEQ multiplex PCR; TCRdb's copy keeps in-frame clones and lacks some. The top ten hold less than 4% of the sample, which has some 120,000 clones, roughly a tenth seen once. V is TRBV7-3 and J is TRBJ2-3, with TRBD2 identical over 9 bases. The receptor's source is a man aged 25 to 45 in good health and CMV-seronegative. The sequencing sample was made of PBMCs. This chain's CDR3 is CASSFGLADTQYF. CDR3 DNA sequence: TGTGCCAGCAGCTTCGGACTAGCGGATACGCAGTATTTT.